This TCR beta chain derives from a study of cytomegalovirus exposure and HLA in healthy donors. Notes on the study in general: Cytomegalovirus association was listed for about 180 TCR beta chains. Through in vitro validation, three CMV-associated chains were shown to be specific for CMV antigens. According to a subsequent analysis, TCR clusters identified in the first cohort showed a tendency to co-occur across the 100 to 150 validation repertoires.

A note on this clone: Its antigen is unidentified.

Trimming shortened V by 1 base and J by 0 bases, and 13 bases separated the two germline ends. The CDR3 extends over 17 amino acids. Per germline, CDR1 MNHEY and CDR2 SMNVEV (reference sequence). Sequencing used immunoSEQ multiplex PCR; TCRdb keeps in-frame clones, though not all of them. This sample has 220,000 or so clones; 65% to 85% occur once, and the top ten carry 11% to 15%. The sequenced sample consisted of PBMCs. The sequence was collected from a woman under 40 in good health and CMV-seropositive. V gene TRBV27 combines with J gene TRBJ2-1; a possible D gene is TRBD1 (5 bases). The DNA of the CDR3 is TGTGCCAGCAGTTTATTGGGGCTACCCAGCTCCTACAATGAGCAGTTCTTC. Its protein is CASSLLGLPSSYNEQFF.